This record looks at one T cell receptor (beta chain) sequence and its context. Its matching antigen is unknown. The CDR3 totals 17 residues. From germline, CDR1 is SGHNT and CDR2 YENEEA. V gave up 5 bases and J gave up 8 bases; unmatched junction bases: 11. The assay was immunoSEQ multiplex PCR, and TCRdb's table has in-frame clones only and misses some. The sample yields 7,000 to 8,500 clones, 70% to 90% seen once. The sample comes from a study of T cell clonotyping in hematopoietic cell transplantation. Study-wide findings and caveats: Few recipient clonotypes overlapped donors; over 97% were de novo at given depth. Pathologically expanded recipient clonotypes increased progressively from day 30 to day 180 as diversity fell. Graft donor and pretransplant recipient Inverse Simpson Index values predicted broader posttransplant TCR diversity.

The sequencing used PBMCs, collected 100 days after allogeneic stem cell transplant. This clonotype originated in a male patient in his late teens or twenties who had an allogeneic stem cell transplant from a related donor, so the T cells may come from the graft donor. Some clones in this sample may be carry-over from other donors' samples. The rearrangement links TRBV11-3 to TRBJ2-4; 14 nucleotides line up with TRBD2. The CDR3 coding sequence is TGTGCCAGCAGCCCCTTCGGGACTAGCGGGGGAGGGGACATTCAGTACTTC. This translates into CASSPFGTSGGGDIQYF.